This T cell receptor beta chain was identified in a study of PD-1 blockade in classical Hodgkin lymphoma. Trimming cost V 3 bases and J 5 bases; bases outside gene matches: 5. Germline V gives CDR1 KGHSH, CDR2 LQKENI. The CDR3 spans 15 residues. TCRdb's table, derived via immunoSEQ multiplex PCR, lists solely in-frame clones and lacks some. The table lists about 94,000 clones, 85% to 90% of them singletons. Study-wide results and caveats: Possible causes of repertoire differences, disease activity or prior therapy, remain undefined. Whereas CD4+ TCR diversity had risen significantly by C4D1, CD8+ TCR diversity had not.

This clone was picked up one time. Its antigen is not identified. Brentuximab vedotin exposure varied among the patients, all of whom had relapsed after autologous stem cell transplantation. When best responses were assessed, they were complete response, partial response or progressive disease. Sequencing used peripheral blood mononuclear cells (PBMCs), obtained before the second cycle of nivolumab. This sequence joins TRBV18 and TRBJ2-7; 12 nucleotides agree with TRBD2. This clonotype was sampled from a human donor with classical Hodgkin lymphoma. CDR3 loop: CASSPTSGSYDEQYF. The CDR3 DNA reads TGTGCCAGCTCACCGACTAGCGGGAGTTACGACGAGCAGTACTTC.